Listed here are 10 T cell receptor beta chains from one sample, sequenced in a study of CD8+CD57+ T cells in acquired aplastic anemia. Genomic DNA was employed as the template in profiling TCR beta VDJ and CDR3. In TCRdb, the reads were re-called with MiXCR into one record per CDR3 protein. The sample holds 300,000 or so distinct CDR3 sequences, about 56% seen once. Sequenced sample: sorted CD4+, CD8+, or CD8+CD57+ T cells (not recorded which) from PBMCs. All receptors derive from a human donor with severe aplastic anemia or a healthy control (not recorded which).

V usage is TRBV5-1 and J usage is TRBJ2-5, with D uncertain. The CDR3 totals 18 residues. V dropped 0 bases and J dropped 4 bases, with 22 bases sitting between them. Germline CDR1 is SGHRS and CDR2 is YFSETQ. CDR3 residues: CASSLDPGLAEGRETQYF. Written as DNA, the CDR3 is TGCGCCAGCAGCTTGGATCCGGGTTTGGCAGAAGGACGAGAGACCCAGTACTTC.

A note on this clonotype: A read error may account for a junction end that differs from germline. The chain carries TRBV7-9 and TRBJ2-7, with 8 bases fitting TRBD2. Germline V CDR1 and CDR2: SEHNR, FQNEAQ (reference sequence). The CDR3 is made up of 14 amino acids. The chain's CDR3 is CASSQRTSNYEQYF. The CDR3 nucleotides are TGCGCCAGCAGCCAGCGGACTAGCAACTACGAGCAGTACTTC.

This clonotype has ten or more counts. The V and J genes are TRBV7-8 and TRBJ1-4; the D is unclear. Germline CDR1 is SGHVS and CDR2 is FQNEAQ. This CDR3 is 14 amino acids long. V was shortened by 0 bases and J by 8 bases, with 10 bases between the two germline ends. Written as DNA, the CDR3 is TGTGCCAGCAGCTTAGCCCGCGCCGGGGAAAAACTGTTTTTT. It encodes CASSLARAGEKLFF.

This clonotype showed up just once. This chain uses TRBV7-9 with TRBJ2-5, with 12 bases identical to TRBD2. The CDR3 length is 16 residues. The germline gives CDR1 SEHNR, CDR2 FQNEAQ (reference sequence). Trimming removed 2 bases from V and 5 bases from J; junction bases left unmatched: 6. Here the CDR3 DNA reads TGTGCCAGCAGCTTATTGTCTAGCGGGGGGGTCGAGACCCAGTACTTC. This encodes CASSLLSSGGVETQYF.

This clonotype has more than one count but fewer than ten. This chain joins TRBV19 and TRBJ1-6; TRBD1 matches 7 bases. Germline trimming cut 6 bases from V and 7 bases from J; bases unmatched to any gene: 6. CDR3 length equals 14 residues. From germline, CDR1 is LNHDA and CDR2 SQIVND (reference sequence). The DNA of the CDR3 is TGTGCCAGTAGCCGACAGGGTATGAATTCACCCCTCCACTTT. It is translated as CASSRQGMNSPLHF. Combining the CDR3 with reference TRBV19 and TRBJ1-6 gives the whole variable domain DGGITQSPKYLFRKEGQNVTLSCEQNLNHDAMYWYRQDPGQGLRLIYYSQIVNDFQKGDIAEGYSVSREKKESFPLTVTSAQKNPTAFYLCASSRQGMNSPLHFGNGTRLTVT.

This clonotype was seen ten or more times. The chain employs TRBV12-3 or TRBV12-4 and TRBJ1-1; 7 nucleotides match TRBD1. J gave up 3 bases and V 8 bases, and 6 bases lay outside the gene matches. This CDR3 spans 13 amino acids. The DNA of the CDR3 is TGTGCCAGCGCAGGGGGTAAATACACTGAAGCTTTCTTT. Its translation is CASAGGKYTEAFF.

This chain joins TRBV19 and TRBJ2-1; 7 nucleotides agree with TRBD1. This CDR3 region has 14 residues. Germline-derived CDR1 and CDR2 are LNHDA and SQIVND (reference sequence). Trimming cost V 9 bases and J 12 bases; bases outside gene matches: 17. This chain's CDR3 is CASSSPTGSLRQFF. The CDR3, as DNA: TGTGCCAGCAGCTCGCCGACAGGGAGCTTACGGCAGTTCTTC.

In DNA, the CDR3 is TGTGCCATCAGTGATATTGCTAGCGGTACGAACACCGGGGAGCTGTTTTTT. Amino acids: CAISDIASGTNTGELFF. J is TRBJ2-2 and V is TRBV10-3, with TRBD2 matching 7 bases. Germline assignment: CDR1 ENHRY and CDR2 SYGVKD. Trimming removed 3 bases from V and 0 bases from J; junction bases left unmatched: 7. The CDR3 totals 17 residues.

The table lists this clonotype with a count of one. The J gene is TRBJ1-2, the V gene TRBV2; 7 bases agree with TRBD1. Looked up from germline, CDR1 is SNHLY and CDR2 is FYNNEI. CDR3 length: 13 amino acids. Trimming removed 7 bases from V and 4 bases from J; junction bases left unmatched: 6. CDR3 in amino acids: CASTPGQSYGYTF. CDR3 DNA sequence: TGTGCCAGCACCCCGGGACAGTCCTATGGCTACACCTTC.

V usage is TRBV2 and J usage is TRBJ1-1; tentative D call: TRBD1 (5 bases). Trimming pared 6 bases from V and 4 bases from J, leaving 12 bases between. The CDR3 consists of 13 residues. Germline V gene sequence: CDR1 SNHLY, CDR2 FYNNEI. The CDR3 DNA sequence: TGTGCCAGCAGGAGGGACGTGGGCACTGAAGCTTTCTTT. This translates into CASRRDVGTEAFF.